The rows below give T cell receptor beta chains drawn from one sample of a study of blood T cell repertoires in COVID-19. Clones were sequenced by immunoSEQ multiplex PCR, and TCRdb holds only the in-frame ones, with some missing. Of around 100,000 clones in the sample, roughly 80% were seen once. Material: peripheral blood. All receptors come from a man older than 75 with COVID-19, enrolled during active disease. Each CDR3 is given with its conserved first and last residue. A D gene is named only where the DNA matches it firmly. Rows may omit the clone size; those that give it use once, few, many or a size class.

j_gene | v_gene | abundance | d_gene | CDR3aa | CDR3nt
TRBJ2-7 | TRBV14 | . | TRBD2 | CASSLRGGGYEQYF | TGTGCCAGCAGCCTCAGGGGCGGGGGGTACGAGCAGTACTTC
TRBJ1-1 | TRBV30 | . | TRBD1 | CAWSRGTENTEAFF | TGTGCCTGGAGTCGCGGGACAGAGAACACTGAAGCTTTCTTT
TRBJ2-7 | TRBV27 | . | . | CASSLWASDRVKSYEQYF | TGTGCCAGCAGTTTATGGGCTAGCGACCGCGTCAAGTCCTACGAGCAGTACTTC
TRBJ1-2 | TRBV7-9 | . | TRBD1 | CASSPLQGVKGYGYTF | TGTGCCAGCAGCCCTCTACAGGGGGTAAAGGGCTATGGCTACACCTTC
TRBJ2-1 | TRBV6-4 | . | . | CASSERGLEYNEQFF | TGTGCCAGCAGTGAACGGGGGTTAGAATACAATGAGCAGTTCTTC
TRBJ1-2 | TRBV19 | . | . | CASSKETVADYGYTF | TGTGCCAGTAGTAAGGAGACCGTCGCGGACTATGGCTACACCTTC
TRBJ2-2 | TRBV19 | . | TRBD2 | CASTRTSGTTGELFF | TGTGCCAGTACCCGGACTAGCGGGACCACCGGGGAGCTGTTTTTT
TRBJ2-1 | TRBV29-1 | . | . | CSVVSQGGRGEQFF | TGCAGCGTTGTGAGTCAGGGAGGTCGGGGGGAGCAGTTCTTC
TRBJ1-4 | TRBV25-1 | . | TRBD1 | CASSGLGTGEKLFF | TGTGCCAGCAGCGGATTGGGGACAGGAGAAAAACTGTTTTTT
TRBJ1-3 | TRBV10-3 | . | . | CAISSDSFSGNTIYF | TGTGCCATCAGCTCTGACAGTTTCTCTGGAAACACCATATATTTT
TRBJ2-5 | TRBV6-6 | . | TRBD1 | CASSPRTGGQETQYF | TGTGCCAGCAGCCCTCGGACAGGGGGCCAAGAGACCCAGTACTTC
TRBJ1-4 | TRBV27 | few | . | CASSGAVNEKLFF | TGTGCCAGCTCTGGGGCCGTCAATGAAAAACTGTTTTTT
TRBJ2-7 | TRBV7-2 | once | . | CASSLDPTGSYEQYF | TGTGCCAGCAGCTTAGACCCGACAGGCTCCTACGAGCAGTACTTC
TRBJ1-1 | TRBV20-1 | . | . | CSARSLEAFF | TGCAGTGCTAGAAGCCTAGAAGCTTTCTTT
TRBJ1-2 | TRBV2 | . | . | CASSGMTALWGYTF | TGTGCCAGCAGCGGAATGACAGCCCTCTGGGGCTACACCTTC
TRBJ2-7 | TRBV5-1 | . | TRBD2 | CASSLIPGLTNHEQYF | TGCGCCAGCAGCTTGATACCGGGACTAACCAACCACGAGCAGTACTTC
TRBJ2-5 | TRBV9 | . | TRBD1 | CASSVTGGGETQYF | TGTGCCAGCAGCGTAACAGGGGGCGGTGAGACCCAGTACTTC
TRBJ2-3 | TRBV5-5 | . | . | CASSWISGTDTQYF | TGTGCCAGCAGCTGGATATCGGGAACAGATACGCAGTATTTT
TRBJ2-1 | TRBV7-9 | once | . | CASSLEDSFDEQFF | TGTGCCAGCAGCTTAGAAGACTCGTTTGATGAGCAGTTCTTC
TRBJ2-1 | TRBV5-1 | once | . | CASSLGRVNEQFF | TGCGCCAGCAGCTTGGGGCGGGTCAATGAACAGTTCTTC
TRBJ2-7 | TRBV28 | few | TRBD2 | CASSFVVPAGIYEQYF | TGTGCCAGCAGTTTTGTAGTGCCAGCGGGGATTTACGAGCAGTACTTC
TRBJ1-5 | TRBV6-1 | . | . | CASSENRVFGNQPQHF | TGTGCCAGCAGTGAAAACAGGGTTTTCGGCAATCAGCCCCAGCATTTT
TRBJ1-2 | TRBV3-1/TRBV3-2 | . | . | CASSQDRARWGDGYTF | TGTGCCAGCAGCCAAGATCGGGCCAGGTGGGGCGATGGCTACACCTTC
TRBJ2-7 | TRBV25-1 | . | TRBD1 | CASGRTGPTYEQYF | TGTGCCAGTGGAAGGACAGGGCCCACCTACGAGCAGTACTTC
TRBJ2-3 | TRBV6-5 | once | . | CASRSGGGTDTQYF | TGTGCCAGCAGATCCGGAGGAGGCACAGATACGCAGTATTTT
TRBJ1-5 | TRBV4-3 | once | . | CASSQDYTLSNQPQHF | TGCGCCAGCAGCCAAGATTACACCTTGAGCAATCAGCCCCAGCATTTT
TRBJ2-7 | TRBV27 | . | . | CASSLDSTYEQYF | TGTGCCAGCAGCCTCGACAGTACCTACGAGCAGTACTTC
TRBJ2-7 | TRBV29-1 | . | TRBD1 | CSVGGFRDSSYEQYF | TGCAGCGTTGGGGGGTTCCGGGACAGCTCCTACGAGCAGTACTTC
TRBJ1-5 | TRBV25-1 | . | TRBD1 | CASSERRTGGDNQPQHF | TGTGCCAGCAGTGAAAGGAGGACAGGGGGGGACAATCAGCCCCAGCATTTT
TRBJ2-3 | TRBV5-1 | . | TRBD2 | CASSLVLARTDTQYF | TGCGCCAGCAGCTTGGTACTAGCGAGGACCGATACGCAGTATTTT
TRBJ1-5 | TRBV18 | . | TRBD1 | CASSMTGERPQHF | TGTGCCAGCTCAATGACAGGGGAGCGGCCCCAGCATTTT
TRBJ2-6 | TRBV30 | . | . | CAHVNPRRLNSGANVLTF | TGTGCCCATGTCAACCCCCGCAGGCTGAATTCTGGGGCCAACGTCCTGACTTTC
TRBJ1-4 | TRBV16 | . | TRBD1 | CASSRRQGKANEKLFF | TGTGCCAGCAGCCGAAGACAGGGGAAGGCTAATGAAAAACTGTTTTTT
TRBJ1-1 | TRBV4-3 | . | . | CASSQVEGAAEAFF | TGCGCCAGCAGCCAAGTAGAAGGGGCGGCTGAAGCTTTCTTT
TRBJ2-1 | TRBV5-6 | . | TRBD2 | CASSLVIGAGGYNEQFF | TGTGCCAGCAGCTTGGTAATAGGAGCGGGGGGCTACAATGAGCAGTTCTTC
TRBJ1-5 | TRBV19 | . | . | CASSIGGDNQPQHF | TGTGCCAGTAGTATAGGGGGAGACAATCAGCCCCAGCATTTT
TRBJ1-1 | TRBV18 | . | TRBD1 | CASSPLRTGGTEAFF | TGTGCCAGCTCACCCCTTCGGACAGGGGGAACTGAAGCTTTCTTT
TRBJ1-1 | TRBV5-1 | . | TRBD1 | CASSLAGQGVNAEAFF | TGCGCCAGCAGCTTGGCGGGACAGGGGGTGAACGCTGAAGCTTTCTTT
TRBJ2-7 | TRBV18 | . | . | CASSPRRTDSYEQYF | TGTGCCAGCTCACCTCGGAGGACGGACTCCTACGAGCAGTACTTC
TRBJ1-6 | TRBV2 | few | . | CASKLREGNSPLHF | TGTGCCAGCAAGCTCAGGGAGGGTAATTCACCCCTCCACTTT
TRBJ1-1 | TRBV27 | . | . | CASSISRVNTEAFF | TGTGCCAGCAGTATCTCCAGGGTGAACACTGAAGCTTTCTTT
TRBJ2-7 | TRBV10-2 | . | . | CASSQSRGTSIEQYF | TGCGCCAGCAGTCAATCCCGGGGGACGTCAATCGAGCAGTACTTC
TRBJ2-3 | TRBV7-8 | . | TRBD2 | CASSPGAAGGIYTQYF | TGTGCCAGCAGCCCCGGGGCGGCGGGGGGTATTTATACGCAGTATTTT
TRBJ2-5 | TRBV2 | . | TRBD2 | CASKAGLARETQYF | TGTGCCAGCAAGGCAGGACTAGCGCGGGAGACCCAGTACTTC
TRBJ1-1 | TRBV15 | . | TRBD1 | CATSRLRQGDTEAFF | TGTGCCACCAGCAGGCTGAGACAGGGGGACACTGAAGCTTTCTTT
TRBJ1-5 | TRBV2 | . | . | CASSEAVRQPQHF | TGTGCCAGCAGTGAGGCAGTCAGACAGCCCCAGCATTTT
TRBJ1-1 | TRBV18 | . | . | CASSPRGTQNTEAFF | TGTGCCAGCTCACCACGCGGAACGCAAAACACTGAAGCTTTCTTT
TRBJ1-2 | TRBV19 | . | TRBD1 | CASSTLPGGSNYGYTF | TGTGCCAGTAGCACACTTCCAGGGGGCAGTAACTATGGCTACACCTTC
TRBJ1-2 | TRBV5-5 | . | . | CASSLGFRISYGYTF | TGTGCCAGCAGCTTGGGGTTCAGGATAAGTTATGGCTACACCTTC
TRBJ2-2 | TRBV19 | . | TRBD2 | CASSMVAGRTGELFF | TGTGCCAGTAGTATGGTAGCGGGACGCACCGGGGAGCTGTTTTTT
TRBJ2-1 | TRBV3-1/TRBV3-2 | once | TRBD2 | CASSQPPSGGNNEQFF | TGTGCCAGCAGCCAACCCCCTAGCGGGGGCAACAATGAGCAGTTCTTC
TRBJ1-2 | TRBV3-1/TRBV3-2 | . | . | CASSQEAAQNYGYTF | TGTGCCAGCAGCCAAGAGGCAGCACAGAACTATGGCTACACCTTC
TRBJ2-2 | TRBV4-3 | . | TRBD2 | CASSQDYLAGEAGELFF | TGCGCCAGCAGCCAAGATTATCTAGCGGGGGAGGCCGGGGAGCTGTTTTTT
TRBJ2-6 | TRBV6-2/TRBV6-3 | . | TRBD1 | CASSYRQGAPGANVLTF | TGTGCCAGCAGTTACCGACAGGGGGCACCTGGGGCCAACGTCCTGACTTTC
TRBJ1-1 | TRBV25-1 | . | . | CASSEDGYRAFF | TGTGCCAGCAGTGAAGACGGGTACAGGGCTTTCTTT
TRBJ1-6 | TRBV16 | . | . | CASSQGQPYNSPLHF | TGTGCCAGCAGCCAAGGACAGCCCTATAATTCACCCCTCCACTTT
TRBJ1-2 | TRBV7-9 | . | TRBD1 | CASSLDRATYGYTF | TGTGCCAGCAGCCTCGACAGGGCCACTTATGGCTACACCTTC
TRBJ1-2 | TRBV24-1 | . | . | CATEGLTGHNYGYTF | TGTGCCACAGAAGGACTGACGGGACACAACTATGGCTACACCTTC
TRBJ1-1 | TRBV6-5 | . | TRBD1 | CASRPTGALNTEAFF | TGTGCCAGCAGGCCCACAGGGGCCCTGAACACTGAAGCTTTCTTT
TRBJ1-2 | TRBV27 | . | TRBD1 | CASSLGIQGALYGYTF | TGTGCCAGCAGTTTGGGAATACAGGGGGCCTTATATGGCTACACCTTC